This T cell receptor beta chain was sequenced for a study of PD-1 blockade in classical Hodgkin lymphoma. Study overall: Nivolumab was administered to patients intravenously at 3 mg/kg every 2 weeks. Points from the study as a whole: Possible causes of repertoire differences, disease activity or prior therapy, remain undefined.

CDR1 and CDR2 (germline): MNHEY, SMNVEV (reference sequence). V dropped 3 bases and J dropped 4 bases, with 15 bases sitting between them. The CDR3 is 16 residues long. Sequenced by immunoSEQ multiplex PCR; TCRdb stores in-frame clones only, minus some. Altogether more than 140,000 clones are present, approximately 81% being singletons, with the ten largest covering roughly 10%. Every single patient, without exception, relapsed after autologous stem cell transplantation, and brentuximab vedotin exposure varied. Patients reached a best response of complete response, partial response or progressive disease. As regards this clone: Its antigen is as yet unknown.

The V call is TRBV27, the J call TRBJ2-2, with a weak D call TRBD2 (7 bases). This material consisted of peripheral blood mononuclear cells (PBMCs), taken before the second cycle of nivolumab. The sequence derives from a human donor with classical Hodgkin lymphoma. CDR3 protein: CASSLGGGLGTGELFF. CDR3 DNA sequence: TGTGCCAGCAGTTTGGGGGGGGGCTTAGGCACCGGGGAGCTGTTTTTT.